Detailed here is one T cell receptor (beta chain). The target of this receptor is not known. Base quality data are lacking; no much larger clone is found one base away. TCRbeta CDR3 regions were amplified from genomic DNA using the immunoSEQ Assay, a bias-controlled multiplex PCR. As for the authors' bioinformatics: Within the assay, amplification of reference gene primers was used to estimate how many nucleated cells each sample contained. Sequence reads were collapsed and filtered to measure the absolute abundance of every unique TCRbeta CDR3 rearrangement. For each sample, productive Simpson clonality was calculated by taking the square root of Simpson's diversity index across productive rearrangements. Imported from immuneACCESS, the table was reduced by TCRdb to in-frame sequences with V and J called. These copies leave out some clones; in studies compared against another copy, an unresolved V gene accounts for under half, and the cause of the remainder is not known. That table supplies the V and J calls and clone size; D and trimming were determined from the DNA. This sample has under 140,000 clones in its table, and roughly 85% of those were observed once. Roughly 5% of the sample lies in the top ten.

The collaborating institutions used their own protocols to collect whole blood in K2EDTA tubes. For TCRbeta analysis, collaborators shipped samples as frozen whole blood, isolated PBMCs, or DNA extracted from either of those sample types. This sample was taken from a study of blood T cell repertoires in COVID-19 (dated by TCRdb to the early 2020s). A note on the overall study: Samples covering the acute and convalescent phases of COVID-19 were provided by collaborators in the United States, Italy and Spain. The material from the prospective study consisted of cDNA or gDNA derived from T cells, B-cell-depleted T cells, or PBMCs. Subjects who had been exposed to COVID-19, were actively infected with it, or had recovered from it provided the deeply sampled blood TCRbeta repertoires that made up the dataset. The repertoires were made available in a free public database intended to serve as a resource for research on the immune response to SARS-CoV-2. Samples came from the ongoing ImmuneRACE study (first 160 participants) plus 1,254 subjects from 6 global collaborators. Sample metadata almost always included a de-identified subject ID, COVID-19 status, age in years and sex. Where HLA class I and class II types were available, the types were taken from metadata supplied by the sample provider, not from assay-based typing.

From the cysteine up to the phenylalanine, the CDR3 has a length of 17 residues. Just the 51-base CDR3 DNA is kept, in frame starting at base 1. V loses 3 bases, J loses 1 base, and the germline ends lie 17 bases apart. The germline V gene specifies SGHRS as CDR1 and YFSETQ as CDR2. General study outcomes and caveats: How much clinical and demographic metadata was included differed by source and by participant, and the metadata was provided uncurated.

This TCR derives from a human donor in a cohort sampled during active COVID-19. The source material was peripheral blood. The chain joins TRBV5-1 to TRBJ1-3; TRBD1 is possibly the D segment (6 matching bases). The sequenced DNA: TGCGCCAGCAGCTCGGGACGGGGGGCCCGTTCTGGAAACACCATATATTTT. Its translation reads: CASSSGRGARSGNTIYF. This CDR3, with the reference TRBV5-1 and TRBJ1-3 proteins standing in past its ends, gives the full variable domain KAGVTQTPRYLIKTRGQQVTLSCSPISGHRSVSWYQQTPGQGLQFLFEYFSETQRNKGNFPGRFSGRQFSNSRSEMNVSTLELGDSALYLCASSSGRGARSGNTIYFGEGSWLTVV.